The next 15 T cell receptor beta chains were all read from a single sample in a study of blood T cell repertoires in COVID-19. TCRdb's copy holds only in-frame clones and misses some; the assay was immunoSEQ multiplex PCR. The sample lists more than 300,000 clones, roughly four fifths occurring once. The sequenced material came from PBMCs or T cells enriched from blood (not recorded which). The source of these receptors is a woman between 45 and 60 years old who had recovered from COVID-19.

The CDR3 sequence: CASSVVAGNTEAFF. CDR3 coding DNA: TGTGCCAGCAGCGTAGTCGCGGGGAACACTGAAGCTTTCTTT. This chain connects TRBV9 to TRBJ1-1; no clear D gene. There are 14 residues in the CDR3. V was shortened by 0 bases and J by 1 base, with 7 bases between the two germline ends. Looked up from germline, CDR1 is SGDLS and CDR2 is YYNGEE.

As for this clone: The same CDR3 arises from other DNA sequences in this sample as well. V gene TRBV5-1 combines with J gene TRBJ2-5; possibly TRBD2 for D (5 bases). V gave up 0 bases and J gave up 4 bases, with 7 bases separating them. Germline CDR1 reads SGHRS; CDR2 reads YFSETQ. CDR3 size: 13 residues. The CDR3 DNA sequence: TGCGCCAGCAGCTTGGAAGGGAGAGAGACCCAGTACTTC. Its translation: CASSLEGRETQYF.

The V gene is TRBV7-9, the J gene TRBJ1-3, with a possible D match to TRBD1 (5 bases). CDR3 length: 16 residues. The V and J ends lost 5 bases and 4 bases respectively, with 18 bases between them. From germline, CDR1 is SEHNR and CDR2 FQNEAQ (reference sequence). CDR3 sequence (DNA): TGTGCCAGCAGCCTAAGACGGAGACAGTCAGGAAACACCATATATTTT. Protein product: CASSLRRRQSGNTIYF.

The chain has TRBV4-3 and TRBJ1-6, with a weak D call TRBD1 (6 bases). This CDR3 has 20 residues. From germline, CDR1 is LGHNA and CDR2 YSLEER. The ends were cut back, 4 bases at V and 3 bases at J, with 25 bases in the middle. CDR3 loop: CASSLQTPLSGRGYNSPLHF. In DNA, the CDR3 is TGCGCCAGCAGCCTACAGACTCCCCTGTCGGGCAGGGGCTATAATTCACCCCTCCACTTT.

This clone came up once. This chain links TRBV6-4 with TRBJ1-1, with D possibly matching TRBD1 (6 bases). Germline V gene lookup returns CDR1 MRHNA and CDR2 SNTAGT. The CDR3 length is 13 residues. V was trimmed by 6 bases and J by 0 bases, leaving 8 bases between them. Here the CDR3 DNA reads TGTGCCAGCAGACAGGGTATGAACACTGAAGCTTTCTTT. This gives the protein CASRQGMNTEAFF.

The CDR3 DNA is TGCGCCAGCAGCCCCCGGGGGGACCTCATCACAGATACGCAGTATTTT. This encodes CASSPRGDLITDTQYF. This sequence joins TRBV5-1 and TRBJ2-3; TRBD2 aligns across 7 bases. This CDR3 region has 16 residues. The V segment lost 4 bases and the J segment 2 bases; nucleotides outside the gene matches: 10. Germline lookup yields CDR1 SGHRS and CDR2 YFSETQ.

The CDR3 loop is CASSESRGVVTEAFF. CDR3 nucleotides: TGTGCCAGCAGTGAGTCCAGGGGAGTAGTCACTGAAGCTTTCTTT. The chain uses TRBV25-1 and TRBJ1-1; tentative D call: TRBD1 (6 bases). V dropped 3 bases and J dropped 4 bases, with 15 bases sitting between them. CDR3 length equals 15 residues. Germline V gene sequence: CDR1 MGHDK, CDR2 SYGVNS.

The J gene is TRBJ1-1, the V gene TRBV11-3; 7 bases match TRBD1. The trim removed 5 bases at V and 0 bases at J, leaving 3 bases unmatched. Germline V gene lookup returns CDR1 SGHNT and CDR2 YENEEA. This CDR3 is 14 amino acids long. CDR3 sequence: CASSPDRLNTEAFF. The DNA for the CDR3 is TGTGCCAGCAGCCCGGACAGGCTGAACACTGAAGCTTTCTTT.

The sample holds a few counts of this clone. The CDR3 DNA follows: TGTGCCAGCAGCTTGGACCCAGGGGGCCTCACTGAAGCTTTCTTT. The encoded protein is CASSLDPGGLTEAFF. The chain employs TRBV5-6 and TRBJ1-1; 8 nucleotides align to TRBD1. Trimming cost V 0 bases and J 4 bases; bases outside gene matches: 5. The germline CDR1 and CDR2 sequences are SGHDT and YYEEEE. The CDR3 spans 15 residues. The full variable domain, rest sourced from reference TRBV5-6 and TRBJ1-1, is DAGVTQSPTHLIKTRGQQVTLRCSPKSGHDTVSWYQQALGQGPQFIFQYYEEEERQRGNFPDRFSGHQFPNYSSELNVNALLLGDSALYLCASSLDPGGLTEAFFGQGTRLTVV.

The chain recombines TRBV6-6 with TRBJ1-5, with 11 bases lining up with TRBD1. CDR1 and CDR2 from the germline V gene are MNHNY and SVGAGI (reference sequence). CDR3 length: 16 amino acids. The V segment lost 4 bases and the J segment 7 bases; nucleotides outside the gene matches: 9. The CDR3 coding sequence is TGTGCCAGCAGTTCCGCAGGGACAGGGGGGTCCCAGCCCCAGCATTTT. Amino acids: CASSSAGTGGSQPQHF.

This rearrangement joins TRBV19 to TRBJ1-5; 12 bases line up with TRBD1. With V trimmed by 5 bases and J by 7 bases, 9 bases remained unmatched. CDR1 and CDR2 from the germline V gene are LNHDA and SQIVND (reference sequence). The CDR3 length is 16 residues. For the CDR3, the DNA is TGTGCCAGTAGTGGCACCGGGACAGGGGGCCTACAGCCCCAGCATTTT. This gives the protein CASSGTGTGGLQPQHF.

This clone appeared a few times. The chain uses TRBV7-8 and TRBJ2-7, with D perhaps TRBD1 (6 bases). CDR1 and CDR2 (germline): SGHVS, FQNEAQ. The CDR3 runs to 12 residues. The ends were cut back, 4 bases at V and 4 bases at J, with 8 bases in the middle. CDR3 sequence (DNA): TGTGCCAGCAGCTCACAGGGATACGAGCAGTACTTC. It translates to CASSSQGYEQYF.

The chain combines TRBV29-1 with TRBJ2-3; no reliable D call. This CDR3 has 13 amino acids. V lost 7 bases, J lost 2 bases, and 13 bases lay in between. Germline CDR1 and CDR2: SQVTM and ANQGSEA. The CDR3 region has the DNA TGCAGCGGAACGACAACTCTCACAGATACGCAGTATTTT. As protein: CSGTTTLTDTQYF.

This chain joins TRBV5-4 and TRBJ2-2; D is unresolved. CDR1 and CDR2 (germline): SGHNT, YYREEE (reference sequence). V lost 1 base and J 1 base, leaving 5 bases between the germline ends. The CDR3 is 14 residues long. Here the CDR3 DNA reads TGTGCCAGCAGCTTGAAGCTGAACACCGGGGAGCTGTTTTTT. Amino acids: CASSLKLNTGELFF. The variable domain in full, with the rest retrieved from reference TRBV5-4 and TRBJ2-2, is ETGVTQSPTHLIKTRGQQVTLRCSSQSGHNTVSWYQQALGQGPQFIFQYYREEENGRGNFPPRFSGLQFPNYSSELNVNALELDDSALYLCASSLKLNTGELFFGEGSRLTVL.

The chain has TRBV6-2 or TRBV6-3 and TRBJ1-2; perhaps TRBD1 as D (5 bases). Germline CDR1 reads MNHEY; CDR2 reads SVGEGT. V gave up 6 bases and J gave up 8 bases, with 13 bases separating them. This CDR3 contains 12 residues. The CDR3 coding sequence is TGTGCCAGCAGCGACCCGACAGACGGCTACACCTTC. Residues: CASSDPTDGYTF.